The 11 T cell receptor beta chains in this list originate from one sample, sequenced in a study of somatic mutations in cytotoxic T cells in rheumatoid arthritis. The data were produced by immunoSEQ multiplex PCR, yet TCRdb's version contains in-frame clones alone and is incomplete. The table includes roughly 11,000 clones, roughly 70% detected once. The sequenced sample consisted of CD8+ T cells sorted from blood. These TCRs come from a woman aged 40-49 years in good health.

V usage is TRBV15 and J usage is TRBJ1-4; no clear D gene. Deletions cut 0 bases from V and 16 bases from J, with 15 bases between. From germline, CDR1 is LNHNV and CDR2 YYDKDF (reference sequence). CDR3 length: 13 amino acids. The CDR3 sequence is CATSRDGPGLEFF. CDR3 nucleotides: TGTGCCACCAGCAGAGATGGCCCGGGGTTAGAGTTTTTT.

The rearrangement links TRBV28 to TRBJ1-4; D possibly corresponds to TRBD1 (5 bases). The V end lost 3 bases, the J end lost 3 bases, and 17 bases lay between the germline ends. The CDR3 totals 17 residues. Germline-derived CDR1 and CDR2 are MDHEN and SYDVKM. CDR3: CASSFEGIGGSNEKLFF. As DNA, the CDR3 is TGTGCCAGCAGTTTCGAGGGGATAGGCGGATCTAATGAAAAACTGTTTTTT. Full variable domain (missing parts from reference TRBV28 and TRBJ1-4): DVKVTQSSRYLVKRTGEKVFLECVQDMDHENMFWYRQDPGLGLRLIYFSYDVKMKEKGDIPEGYSVSREKKERFSLILESASTNQTSMYLCASSFEGIGGSNEKLFFGSGTQLSVL.

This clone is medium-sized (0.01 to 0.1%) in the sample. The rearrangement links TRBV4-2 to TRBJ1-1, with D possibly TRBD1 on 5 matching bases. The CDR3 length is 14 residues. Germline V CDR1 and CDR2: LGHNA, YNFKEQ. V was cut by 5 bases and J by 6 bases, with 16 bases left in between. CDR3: CASSFEPAGAEAFF. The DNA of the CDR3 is TGTGCCAGCAGCTTTGAGCCGGCGGGGGCTGAAGCTTTCTTT.

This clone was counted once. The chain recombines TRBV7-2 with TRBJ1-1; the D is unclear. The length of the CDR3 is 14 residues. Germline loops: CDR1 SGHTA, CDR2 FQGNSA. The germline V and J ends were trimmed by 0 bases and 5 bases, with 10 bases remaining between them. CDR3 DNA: TGTGCCAGCAGCTTAGCGGGGTATGGAACTGAAGCTTTCTTT. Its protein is CASSLAGYGTEAFF.

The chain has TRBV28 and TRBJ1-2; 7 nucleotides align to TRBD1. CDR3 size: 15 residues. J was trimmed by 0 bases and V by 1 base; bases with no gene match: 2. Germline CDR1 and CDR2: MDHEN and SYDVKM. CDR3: CASSLLGTANYGYTF. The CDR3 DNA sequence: TGTGCCAGCAGTTTATTAGGGACAGCTAACTATGGCTACACCTTC.

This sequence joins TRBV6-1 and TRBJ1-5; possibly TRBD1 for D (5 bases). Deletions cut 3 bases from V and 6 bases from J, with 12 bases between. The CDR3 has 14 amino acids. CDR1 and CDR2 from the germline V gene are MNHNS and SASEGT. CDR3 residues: CASSDMGGGQPQHF. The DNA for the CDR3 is TGTGCCAGCAGTGATATGGGGGGAGGTCAGCCCCAGCATTTT.

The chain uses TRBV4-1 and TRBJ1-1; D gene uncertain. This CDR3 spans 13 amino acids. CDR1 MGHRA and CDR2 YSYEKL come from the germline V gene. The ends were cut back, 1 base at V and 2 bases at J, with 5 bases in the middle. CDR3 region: CASSQVGNTEAFF. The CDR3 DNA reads TGCGCCAGCAGCCAAGTCGGAAACACTGAAGCTTTCTTT.

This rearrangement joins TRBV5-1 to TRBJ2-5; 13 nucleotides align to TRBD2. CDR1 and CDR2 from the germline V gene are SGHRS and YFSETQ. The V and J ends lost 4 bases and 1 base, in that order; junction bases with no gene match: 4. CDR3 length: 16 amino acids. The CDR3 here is CASSPGLAGLQETQYF. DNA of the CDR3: TGCGCCAGCAGCCCGGGACTAGCGGGACTCCAAGAGACCCAGTACTTC.

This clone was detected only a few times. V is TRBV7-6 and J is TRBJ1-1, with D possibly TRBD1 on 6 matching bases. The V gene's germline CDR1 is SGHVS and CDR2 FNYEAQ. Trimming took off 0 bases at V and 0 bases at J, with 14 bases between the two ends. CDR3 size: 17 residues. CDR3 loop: CASSLATGPLMNTEAFF. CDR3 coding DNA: TGTGCCAGCAGCTTAGCCACAGGGCCTTTAATGAACACTGAAGCTTTCTTT.

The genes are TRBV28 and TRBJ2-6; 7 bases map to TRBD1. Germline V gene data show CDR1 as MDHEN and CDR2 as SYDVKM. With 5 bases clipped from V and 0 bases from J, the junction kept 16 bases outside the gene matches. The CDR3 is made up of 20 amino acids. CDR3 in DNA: TGTGCCAGCAGTGCTCCCCTACTGGGACAGAGTATCTCTGGGGCCAACGTCCTGACTTTC. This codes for CASSAPLLGQSISGANVLTF. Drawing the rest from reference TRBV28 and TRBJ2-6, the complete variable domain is DVKVTQSSRYLVKRTGEKVFLECVQDMDHENMFWYRQDPGLGLRLIYFSYDVKMKEKGDIPEGYSVSREKKERFSLILESASTNQTSMYLCASSAPLLGQSISGANVLTFGAGSRLTVL.

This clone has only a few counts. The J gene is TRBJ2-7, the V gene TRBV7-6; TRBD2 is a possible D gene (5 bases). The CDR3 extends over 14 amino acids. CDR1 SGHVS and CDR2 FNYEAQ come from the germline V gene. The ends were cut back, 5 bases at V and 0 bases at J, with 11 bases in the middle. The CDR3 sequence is CASSPQAGSYEQYF. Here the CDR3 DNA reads TGTGCCAGCAGCCCCCAGGCGGGCTCCTACGAGCAGTACTTC.